This is a list of T cell receptor beta chains from one sample in a study of blood T cell repertoires in COVID-19. Data came from immunoSEQ multiplex PCR; TCRdb stores just in-frame clones and leaves some out. The table records over 250,000 clones, approximately 85% of them present only once. Sequences were obtained from peripheral blood. All receptors come from a woman in her twenties or thirties with acute or convalescent COVID-19. CDR3s include the opening cysteine and the closing phenylalanine or tryptophan. A D gene is named only where the DNA matches it firmly. The listing skips clone size in some rows; elsewhere it reads once, few, many or a size class.

v_gene,len,j_gene,abundance,d_gene,CDR3aa,CDR3nt
TRBV24-1,17,TRBJ2-3,NA,TRBD1,CATSDLQGTGSTDTQYF,TGTGCCACCAGTGATTTGCAGGGGACAGGGAGCACAGATACGCAGTATTTT
TRBV19,21,TRBJ2-7,NA,TRBD2,CASSRSRPGTISGRPPYEQYF,TGTGCCAGTAGCCGAAGCCGCCCCGGGACTATTAGCGGGAGGCCACCCTACGAGCAGTACTTC
TRBV27,15,TRBJ1-1,once,TRBD1,CASSPRTGWDTEAFF,TGTGCCAGCAGTCCCCGGACAGGGTGGGACACTGAAGCTTTCTTT
TRBV9,16,TRBJ2-3,NA,TRBD2,CASSVGPSGYTDTQYF,TGTGCCAGCAGCGTAGGGCCTAGCGGGTACACAGATACGCAGTATTTT
TRBV30,14,TRBJ1-6,NA,NA,CAWSLELYNSPLHF,TGTGCCTGGAGTCTTGAACTTTATAATTCACCCCTCCACTTT
TRBV11-2,16,TRBJ2-2,NA,TRBD2,CASSLSSGRGTGELFF,TGTGCCAGCAGCTTAAGTAGCGGGAGGGGGACCGGGGAGCTGTTTTTT
TRBV19,15,TRBJ1-4,NA,TRBD1,CATRTGVRLGEKLFF,TGTGCCACCAGGACAGGGGTAAGGCTCGGTGAAAAACTGTTTTTT
TRBV27,13,TRBJ2-7,NA,NA,CASSFQIPYEQYF,TGTGCCAGCAGTTTCCAGATACCCTACGAGCAGTACTTC
TRBV6-5,16,TRBJ1-4,NA,TRBD1,CASSYGQGRANEKLFF,TGTGCCAGCAGTTACGGACAGGGGAGGGCTAATGAAAAACTGTTTTTT
TRBV9,14,TRBJ1-2,NA,TRBD1,CASSVRDRGRGYTF,TGTGCCAGCAGCGTCCGAGACAGGGGGCGAGGCTACACCTTC
TRBV27,14,TRBJ2-7,once,TRBD1,CASSPGQGTYEQYF,TGTGCCAGCAGCCCGGGACAGGGGACCTACGAGCAGTACTTC
TRBV6-5,15,TRBJ2-3,NA,TRBD2,CASSYLAGATDTQYF,TGTGCCAGCAGTTACCTAGCGGGGGCGACAGATACGCAGTATTTT
TRBV2,12,TRBJ2-5,NA,NA,CASSWGRETQYF,TGTGCCAGCAGTTGGGGCAGAGAGACCCAGTACTTC
TRBV11-3,15,TRBJ2-1,once,NA,CASSAGMSAYNEQFF,TGTGCCAGCAGCGCAGGAATGTCCGCCTACAATGAGCAGTTCTTC
TRBV4-1,14,TRBJ2-1,NA,NA,CASSQVVTFNEQFF,TGCGCCAGCAGCCAAGTTGTGACTTTCAATGAGCAGTTCTTC